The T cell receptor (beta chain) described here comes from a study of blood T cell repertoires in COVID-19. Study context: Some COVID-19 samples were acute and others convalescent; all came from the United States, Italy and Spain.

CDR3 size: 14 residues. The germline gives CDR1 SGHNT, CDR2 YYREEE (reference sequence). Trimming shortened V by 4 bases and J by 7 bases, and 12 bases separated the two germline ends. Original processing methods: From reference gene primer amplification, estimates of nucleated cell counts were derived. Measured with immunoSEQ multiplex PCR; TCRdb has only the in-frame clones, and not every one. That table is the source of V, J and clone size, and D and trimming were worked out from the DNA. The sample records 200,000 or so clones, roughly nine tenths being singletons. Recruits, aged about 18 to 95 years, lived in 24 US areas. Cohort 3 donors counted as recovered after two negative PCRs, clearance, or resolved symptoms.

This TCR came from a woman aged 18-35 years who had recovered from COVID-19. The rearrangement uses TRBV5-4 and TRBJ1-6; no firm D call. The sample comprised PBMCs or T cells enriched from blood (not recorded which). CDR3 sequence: CASSPRELNSPLHF. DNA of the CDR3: TGTGCCAGCAGCCCCCGGGAGCTGAATTCACCCCTCCACTTT.